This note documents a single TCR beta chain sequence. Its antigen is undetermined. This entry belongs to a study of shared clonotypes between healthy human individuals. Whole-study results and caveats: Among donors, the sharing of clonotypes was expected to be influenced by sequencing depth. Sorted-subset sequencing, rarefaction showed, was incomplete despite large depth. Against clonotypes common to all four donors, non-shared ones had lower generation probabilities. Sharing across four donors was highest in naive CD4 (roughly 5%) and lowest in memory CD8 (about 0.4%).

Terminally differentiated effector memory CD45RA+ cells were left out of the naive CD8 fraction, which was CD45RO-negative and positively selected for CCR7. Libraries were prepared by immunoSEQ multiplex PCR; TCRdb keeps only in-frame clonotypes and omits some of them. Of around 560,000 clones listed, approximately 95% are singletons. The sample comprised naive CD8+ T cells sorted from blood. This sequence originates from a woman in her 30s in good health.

The CDR3 spells CASTQPGNQPQHF. The DNA for the CDR3 is TGCGCCAGCACACAGCCAGGGAATCAGCCCCAGCATTTT. The rearrangement links TRBV10-2 to TRBJ1-5; a weak D match, TRBD1 (5 bases). Trimming pared 7 bases from V and 4 bases from J, leaving 11 bases between. The CDR3 loop spans 13 amino acids. Per the germline V gene, CDR1 is WSHSY and CDR2 is SAAADI.